This TCR beta chain was observed in a study of blood T cell repertoires in COVID-19. Study context: T cells, B-cell-depleted T cells, or PBMCs supplied cDNA or gDNA.

The V end was cut by 1 base, the J end by 10 bases, with 22 bases between. CDR3 size: 16 residues. Germline V gene lookup returns CDR1 SGHAT and CDR2 FQNNGV. Assay used: immunoSEQ multiplex PCR; TCRdb lists only in-frame clones, some missing. The sample carries some 190,000 clones, more than 70% recorded once. The rearrangement uses TRBV11-2 and TRBJ1-1; no reliable D call. Sequenced: PBMCs or T cells enriched from blood (not recorded which). This clonotype was sampled from a man younger than 40 with acute COVID-19. CDR3 DNA: TGTGCCAGCAGCTTAGTAGTTGCGAAGGAGGGTTATGTAGCTTTCTTT. It is translated as CASSLVVAKEGYVAFF.